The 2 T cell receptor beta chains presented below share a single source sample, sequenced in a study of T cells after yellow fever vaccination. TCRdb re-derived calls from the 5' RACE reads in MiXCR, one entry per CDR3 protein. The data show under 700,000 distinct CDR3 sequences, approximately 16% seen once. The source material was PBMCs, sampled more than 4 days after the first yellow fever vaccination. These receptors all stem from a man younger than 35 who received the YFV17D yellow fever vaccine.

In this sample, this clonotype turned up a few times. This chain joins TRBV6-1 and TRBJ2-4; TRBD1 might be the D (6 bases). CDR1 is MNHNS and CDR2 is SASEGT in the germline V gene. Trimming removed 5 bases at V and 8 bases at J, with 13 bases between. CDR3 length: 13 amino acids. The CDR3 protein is CASSQTGSYIQYF. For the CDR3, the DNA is TGTGCCAGCAGTCAAACAGGGAGTTACATTCAGTACTTC.

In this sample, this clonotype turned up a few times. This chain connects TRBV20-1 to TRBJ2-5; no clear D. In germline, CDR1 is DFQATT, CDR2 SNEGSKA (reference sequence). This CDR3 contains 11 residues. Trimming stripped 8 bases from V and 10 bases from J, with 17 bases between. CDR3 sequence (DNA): TGCAGTCCAGATGTCCCAAGAGGCCAGTACTTC. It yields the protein CSPDVPRGQYF.